The 20 T cell receptor beta chains below come from one sample, sequenced in a study of T cells in Graves' hyperthyroidism and ophthalmopathy. TCR beta CDR3 region amplification was performed from RNA transcripts. HTBI primers were employed in a first-round RT-PCR of the TCR CDR3. TCRdb called the multiplex PCR reads again in MiXCR, with one record for every CDR3 protein. Among some 700,000 distinct CDR3 sequences listed, around a sixth were seen once. The sample taken for sequencing was blood. The receptor set was obtained from a man aged 50 to 59 with Graves' hyperthyroidism.

The rearrangement joins TRBV25-1 to TRBJ2-7, with 7 positions matching TRBD2. The V gene's germline CDR1 is MGHDK and CDR2 SYGVNS. The ends lost 4 bases at V and 5 bases at J; junction bases unmatched: 8. The CDR3 extends over 14 amino acids. In DNA, the CDR3 is TGTGCCAGCAGTGTAGGCGGGAGCGGGAACGAGCAGTACTTC. It translates to CASSVGGSGNEQYF.

This clonotype was counted only a few times. This chain joins TRBV3-1 and TRBJ2-5; D not resolved. The length of the CDR3 is 15 residues. The germline V and J ends were trimmed by 4 bases and 4 bases, with 16 bases remaining between them. From germline, CDR1 is LGHDT and CDR2 YNNKEL (reference sequence). CDR3 coding DNA: TGTGCCAGCAGCCGTCTGGGTCTAAAGGGAGAGACCCAGTACTTC. This translates into CASSRLGLKGETQYF.

This clonotype was counted ten times or more. The chain links TRBV5-1 to TRBJ2-1; 7 nucleotides line up with TRBD1. V lost 4 bases, J lost 3 bases, and 10 bases stayed unmatched. CDR1 is SGHRS and CDR2 is YFSETQ in the germline V gene. This CDR3 comprises 16 residues. The CDR3 protein is CASSPNTGVIYNEQFF. CDR3 coding DNA: TGCGCCAGCAGCCCGAACACAGGGGTGATCTACAATGAGCAGTTCTTC.

At least ten counts were recorded for this clonotype. The chain recombines TRBV27 with TRBJ1-2, with 8 nucleotides matching TRBD1. Germline V CDR1 and CDR2: MNHEY, SMNVEV (reference sequence). With 5 bases clipped from V and 4 bases from J, the junction kept 6 bases outside the gene matches. This CDR3 has 14 amino acids. CDR3 loop: CASSPDRAVYGYTF. CDR3 DNA: TGTGCCAGCAGTCCGGACAGGGCAGTCTATGGCTACACCTTC.

This clonotype turned up a few times. This chain uses TRBV6-1 with TRBJ1-2; possible D gene TRBD1, 5 bases. This CDR3 comprises 16 residues. V was trimmed by 2 bases and J by 0 bases, leaving 13 bases between them. Germline lookup yields CDR1 MNHNS and CDR2 SASEGT. The CDR3 nucleotides are TGTGCCAGCAGTGAACTTGGGGACGGACCTAACTATGGCTACACCTTC. This sequence encodes CASSELGDGPNYGYTF.

The sample holds many counts of this clonotype. V usage is TRBV12-3 or TRBV12-4 and J usage is TRBJ1-1; perhaps TRBD1 as D (5 bases). CDR3 length equals 14 residues. V shed 3 bases and J shed 4 bases, with 12 bases lying between them. CDR3 nucleotide sequence: TGTGCCAGCAGTTTTGGGGCGGGTAGCACTGAAGCTTTCTTT. This translates into CASSFGAGSTEAFF.

This clonotype was seen repeatedly, ten times or more. The rearrangement links TRBV11-3 to TRBJ2-1; D unclear. This CDR3 has 14 residues. The V gene lost 5 bases and the J gene lost 4 bases, with 12 bases spanning the gap. Germline assignment: CDR1 SGHNT and CDR2 YENEEA. The CDR3 sequence is CASSPKGFYNEQFF. The DNA of the CDR3 is TGTGCCAGCAGCCCCAAGGGATTTTACAATGAGCAGTTCTTC.

This clonotype was detected ten times or more. J is TRBJ2-7 and V is TRBV10-3, with D unclear. The germline CDR1 and CDR2 sequences are ENHRY and SYGVKD. Trimming cost V 3 bases and J 0 bases, with 9 bases left between them. This CDR3 is built from 14 residues. The CDR3: CAISDVGTSYEQYF. CDR3 nucleotides: TGTGCCATCAGTGATGTTGGCACCTCCTACGAGCAGTACTTC.

This clonotype was observed a few times. This chain uses TRBV9 with TRBJ2-6; D not certain. V lost 3 bases, J lost 0 bases, and 10 bases lay in between. The CDR3 contains 16 residues. Germline assignment: CDR1 SGDLS and CDR2 YYNGEE. For the CDR3, the DNA is TGTGCCAGCAGCGGTAACCCAAGCTCTGGGGCCAACGTCCTGACTTTC. Translating gives CASSGNPSSGANVLTF.

This clonotype has more than one count but fewer than ten. The chain joins TRBV6-2 or TRBV6-3 to TRBJ2-7; D possibly corresponds to TRBD2 (6 bases). V lost 5 bases and J lost 2, with 16 bases in between. The CDR3 totals 15 residues. Germline V CDR1 and CDR2: MNHEY, SVGEGT. CDR3 sequence (DNA): TGTGCCAGCAGTACCCTCGGGAGCCTGCCCTACGAGCAGTACTTC. Translating gives CASSTLGSLPYEQYF.

In this sample, this clonotype turned up a few times. The CDR3: CASSLNIGQPRPFF. The CDR3 DNA is TGTGCCAGCAGTTTAAATATAGGACAGCCCAGGCCGTTCTTC. This chain uses TRBV28 with TRBJ2-1, with a possible D match to TRBD1 (6 bases). CDR1 is MDHEN and CDR2 is SYDVKM in the germline V gene. The CDR3 has 14 residues. V was trimmed by 2 bases and J by 15 bases, leaving 20 bases between them. Looking up the rest from reference TRBV28 and TRBJ2-1 gives the full variable domain: DVKVTQSSRYLVKRTGEKVFLECVQDMDHENMFWYRQDPGLGLRLIYFSYDVKMKEKGDIPEGYSVSREKKERFSLILESASTNQTSMYLCASSLNIGQPRPFFGPGTRLTVL.

The rearrangement uses TRBV7-2 and TRBJ1-5; D might be TRBD1 (5 bases). The V end lost 3 bases, the J end lost 8 bases, and 11 bases lay between the germline ends. This CDR3 is 13 amino acids long. CDR1 SGHTA and CDR2 FQGNSA come from the germline V gene. The CDR3 loop reads CASSFSGREPQHF. The CDR3 DNA reads as TGTGCCAGCAGCTTCAGCGGCAGGGAGCCCCAGCATTTT.

The J gene is TRBJ2-2, the V gene TRBV7-2, with D maybe TRBD2 (6 bases). V was cut by 0 bases and J by 4 bases, with 9 bases left in between. Per germline, CDR1 SGHTA and CDR2 FQGNSA. The CDR3 is 15 amino acids. The CDR3 sequence is CASSLAAGSTGELFF. The CDR3 nucleotides read TGTGCCAGCAGCTTAGCGGCGGGGAGCACCGGGGAGCTGTTTTTT.

This clonotype has a count of ten or more. This CDR3 reads CASSYGGDYYGYTF. In DNA form, the CDR3 reads TGTGCCAGCAGTTATGGTGGGGACTACTATGGCTACACCTTC. The chain recombines TRBV6-5 with TRBJ1-2; D is perhaps TRBD1 (5 bases). The CDR3 contains 14 residues. Between the trimmed V and J ends, which lost 3 bases and 3 bases, there was a span of 11 bases. CDR1 and CDR2 from the germline V gene are MNHEY and SVGAGI.

A single count supports this clonotype. The DNA of the CDR3 is TGTGCCAGCAACCCACCGGAAGGAGACACCGGGGAGCTGTTTTTT. It translates to CASNPPEGDTGELFF. This rearrangement joins TRBV12-3 or TRBV12-4 to TRBJ2-2; no clear D gene. The CDR3 has 15 amino acids. V gave up 7 bases and J gave up 3 bases, with 15 bases separating them.

There are a few counts of this clonotype. V is TRBV19 and J is TRBJ1-5, with D hard to call. Germline lookup yields CDR1 LNHDA and CDR2 SQIVND (reference sequence). CDR3 length: 13 residues. The V and J ends lost 5 bases and 7 bases respectively, with 12 bases between them. The CDR3 spells CASSPASGQPQHF. For the CDR3, the DNA is TGTGCCAGTAGTCCGGCCAGTGGACAGCCCCAGCATTTT.

This clonotype was picked up many times. The chain has TRBV9 and TRBJ1-2; no definite D call. V lost 2 bases and J lost 7, with 15 bases in between. CDR1 is SGDLS, CDR2 YYNGEE, per germline. The CDR3 has 14 residues. The CDR3 coding sequence is TGTGCCAGCAGCGTGGCAACCGACCCCGCTGGCTACACCTTC. Amino acids: CASSVATDPAGYTF.

This clonotype was observed many times. The rearrangement links TRBV2 to TRBJ2-7; 7 nucleotides match TRBD1. There are 12 residues in the CDR3. V lost 7 bases, J lost 5 bases, and 5 bases stayed unmatched. The V gene's germline CDR1 is SNHLY and CDR2 FYNNEI. The CDR3 DNA sequence: TGTGCCAGCATTTATACAGGGGACGAGCAGTACTTC. Its protein is CASIYTGDEQYF.

This clonotype was recorded at least ten times. The chain has TRBV2 and TRBJ2-5; the D gene is possibly TRBD1 (6 bases). The CDR3 length is 13 residues. The V end was cut by 4 bases, the J end by 1 base, with 7 bases between. Germline CDR1 reads SNHLY; CDR2 reads FYNNEI. This chain's CDR3 is CASSGQVQETQYF. CDR3 coding DNA: TGTGCCAGCAGTGGACAGGTCCAAGAGACCCAGTACTTC.

This clonotype appeared many times. The chain combines TRBV6-5 with TRBJ2-1; the D is unclear. The CDR3 extends over 15 amino acids. CDR1 and CDR2 (germline): MNHEY, SVGAGI. Trimming cost V 0 bases and J 0 bases, with 6 bases left between them. CDR3 sequence reads: CASSYSHSSYNEQFF. DNA for the CDR3: TGTGCCAGCAGTTACTCACACAGCTCCTACAATGAGCAGTTCTTC.